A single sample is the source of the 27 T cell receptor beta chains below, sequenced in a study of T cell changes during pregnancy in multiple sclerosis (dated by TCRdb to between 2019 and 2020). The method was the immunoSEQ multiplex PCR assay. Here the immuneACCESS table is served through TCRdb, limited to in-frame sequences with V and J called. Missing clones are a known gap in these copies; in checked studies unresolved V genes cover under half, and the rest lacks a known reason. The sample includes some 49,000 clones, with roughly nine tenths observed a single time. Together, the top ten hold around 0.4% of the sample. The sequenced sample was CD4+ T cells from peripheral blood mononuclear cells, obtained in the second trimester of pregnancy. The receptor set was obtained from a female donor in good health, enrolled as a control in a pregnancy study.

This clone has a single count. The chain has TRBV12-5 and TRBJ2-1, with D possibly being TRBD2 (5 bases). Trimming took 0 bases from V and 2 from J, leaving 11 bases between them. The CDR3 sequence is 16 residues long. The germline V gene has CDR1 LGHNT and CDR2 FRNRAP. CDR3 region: CASGLVKSSTYNEQFF. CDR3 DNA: TGTGCTAGTGGTTTGGTAAAGTCTAGCACCTACAATGAGCAGTTCTTC.

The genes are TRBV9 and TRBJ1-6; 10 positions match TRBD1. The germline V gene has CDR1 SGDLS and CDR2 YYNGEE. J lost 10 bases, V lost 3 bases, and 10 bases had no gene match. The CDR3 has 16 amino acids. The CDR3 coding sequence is TGTGCCAGCAGCGCCGGGACAGGGGATCGCGGGTCACCCCTCCACTTT. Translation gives CASSAGTGDRGSPLHF.

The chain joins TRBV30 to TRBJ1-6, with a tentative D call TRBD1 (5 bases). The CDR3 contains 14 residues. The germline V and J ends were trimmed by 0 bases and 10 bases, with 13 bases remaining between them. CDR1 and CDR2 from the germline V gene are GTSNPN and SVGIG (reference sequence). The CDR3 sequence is CAWSVGQGGSPLHF. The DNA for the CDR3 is TGTGCCTGGAGTGTCGGGCAGGGAGGATCACCCCTCCACTTT.

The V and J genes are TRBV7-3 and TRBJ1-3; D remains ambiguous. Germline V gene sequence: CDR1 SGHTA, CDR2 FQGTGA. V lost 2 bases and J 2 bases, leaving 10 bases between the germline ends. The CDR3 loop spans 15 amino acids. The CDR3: CASSLGPSPGNTIYF. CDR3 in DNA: TGTGCCAGCAGCTTAGGGCCCTCCCCTGGAAACACCATATATTTT.

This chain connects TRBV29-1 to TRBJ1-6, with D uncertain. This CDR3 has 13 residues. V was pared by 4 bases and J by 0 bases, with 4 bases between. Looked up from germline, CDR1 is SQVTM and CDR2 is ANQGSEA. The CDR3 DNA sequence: TGCAGCGTTGCAGTCTCCTATAATTCACCCCTCCACTTT. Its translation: CSVAVSYNSPLHF.

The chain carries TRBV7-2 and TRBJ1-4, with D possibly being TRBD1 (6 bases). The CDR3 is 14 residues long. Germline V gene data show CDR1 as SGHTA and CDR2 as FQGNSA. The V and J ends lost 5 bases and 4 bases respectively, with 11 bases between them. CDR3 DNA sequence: TGTGCCAGCAGCGTTACAGGGCTTAATGAAAAACTGTTTTTT. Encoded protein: CASSVTGLNEKLFF.

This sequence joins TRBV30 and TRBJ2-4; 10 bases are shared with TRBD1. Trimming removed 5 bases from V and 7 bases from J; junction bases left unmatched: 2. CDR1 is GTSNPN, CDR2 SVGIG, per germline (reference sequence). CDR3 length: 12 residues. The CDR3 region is CAWETGGNIQYF. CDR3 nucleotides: TGTGCCTGGGAGACAGGGGGCAACATTCAGTACTTC.

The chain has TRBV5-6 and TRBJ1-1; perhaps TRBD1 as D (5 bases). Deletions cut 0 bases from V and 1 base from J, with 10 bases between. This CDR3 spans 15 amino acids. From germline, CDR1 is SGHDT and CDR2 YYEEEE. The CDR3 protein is CASSLGGSGNTEAFF. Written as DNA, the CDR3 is TGTGCCAGCAGCTTGGGGGGCTCGGGGAACACTGAAGCTTTCTTT.

CDR3 region: CASSSGDRGHTEAFF. As DNA, the CDR3 is TGCGCCAGCAGCTCCGGGGACAGGGGACACACTGAAGCTTTCTTT. This chain links TRBV5-1 with TRBJ1-1; 10 nucleotides match TRBD1. CDR1 SGHRS and CDR2 YFSETQ come from the germline V gene. V was pared by 3 bases and J by 3 bases, with 5 bases of the junction left unmatched. CDR3 length: 15 amino acids.

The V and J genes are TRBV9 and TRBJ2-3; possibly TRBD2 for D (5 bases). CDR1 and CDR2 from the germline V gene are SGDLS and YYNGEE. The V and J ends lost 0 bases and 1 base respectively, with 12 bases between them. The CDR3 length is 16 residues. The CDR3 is CASSVDSDPRTDTQYF. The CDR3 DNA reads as TGTGCCAGCAGCGTAGATAGCGACCCCCGCACAGATACGCAGTATTTT.

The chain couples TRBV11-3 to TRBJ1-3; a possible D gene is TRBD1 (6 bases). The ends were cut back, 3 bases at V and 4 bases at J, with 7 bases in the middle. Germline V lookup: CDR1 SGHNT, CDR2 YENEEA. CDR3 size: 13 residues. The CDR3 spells CASSLGAGNTIYF. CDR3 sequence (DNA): TGTGCCAGCAGCTTGGGGGCAGGAAACACCATATATTTT.

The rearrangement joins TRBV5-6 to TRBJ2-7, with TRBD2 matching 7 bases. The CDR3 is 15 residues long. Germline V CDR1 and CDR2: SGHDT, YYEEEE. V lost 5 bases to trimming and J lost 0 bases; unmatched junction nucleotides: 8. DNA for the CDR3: TGTGCCAGCAGTTTTGTGGGACTAAACTCCTACGAGCAGTACTTC. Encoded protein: CASSFVGLNSYEQYF.

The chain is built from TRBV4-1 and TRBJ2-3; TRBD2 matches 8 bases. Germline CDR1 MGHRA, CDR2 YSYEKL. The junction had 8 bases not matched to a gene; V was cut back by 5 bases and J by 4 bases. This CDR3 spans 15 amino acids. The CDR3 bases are TGCGCCAGCAGCTCGACGGGACTAGGGGCAGATACGCAGTATTTT. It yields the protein CASSSTGLGADTQYF.

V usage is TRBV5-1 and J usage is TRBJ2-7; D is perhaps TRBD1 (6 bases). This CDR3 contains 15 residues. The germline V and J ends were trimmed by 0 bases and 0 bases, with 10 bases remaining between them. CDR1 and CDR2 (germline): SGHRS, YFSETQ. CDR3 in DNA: TGCGCCAGCAGCTTGGGAGGGACATTCTCCTACGAGCAGTACTTC. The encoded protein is CASSLGGTFSYEQYF.

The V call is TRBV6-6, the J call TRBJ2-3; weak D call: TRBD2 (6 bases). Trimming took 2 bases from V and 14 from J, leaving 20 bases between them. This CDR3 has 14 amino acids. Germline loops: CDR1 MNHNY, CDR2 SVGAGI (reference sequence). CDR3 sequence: CASSYAPATGERYF. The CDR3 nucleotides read TGTGCCAGCAGTTACGCCCCAGCCACGGGGGAGCGGTATTTT.

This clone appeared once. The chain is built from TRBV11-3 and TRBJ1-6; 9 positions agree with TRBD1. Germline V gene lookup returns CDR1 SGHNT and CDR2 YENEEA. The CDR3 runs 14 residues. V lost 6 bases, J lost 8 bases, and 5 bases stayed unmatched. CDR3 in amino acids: CASRRTGVDSPLHF. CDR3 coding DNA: TGTGCCAGCAGGAGGACAGGGGTAGATTCACCCCTCCACTTT.

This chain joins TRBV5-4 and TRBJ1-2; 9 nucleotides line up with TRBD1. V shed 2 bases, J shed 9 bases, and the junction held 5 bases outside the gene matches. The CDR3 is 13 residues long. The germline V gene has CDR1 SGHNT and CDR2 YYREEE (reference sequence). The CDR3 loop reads CASSLGQGSRYTF. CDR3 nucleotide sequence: TGTGCCAGCAGCTTAGGACAGGGGTCCCGCTACACCTTC.

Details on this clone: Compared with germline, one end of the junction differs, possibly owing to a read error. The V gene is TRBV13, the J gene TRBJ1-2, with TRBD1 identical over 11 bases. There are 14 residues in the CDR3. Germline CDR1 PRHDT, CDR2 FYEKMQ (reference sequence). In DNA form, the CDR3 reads TGTGCCAGCAGCCTAGGGGACAGGGGGGATGGCTACACCTTC. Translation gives CASSLGDRGDGYTF.

The CDR3 coding sequence is TGTGCCAGCAGCGGTACGGGGGGTGGTGGCACTGAAGCTTTCTTT. It codes for CASSGTGGGGTEAFF. The chain employs TRBV5-4 and TRBJ1-1; a possible D gene is TRBD1 (5 bases). Germline CDR1 reads SGHNT; CDR2 reads YYREEE (reference sequence). The CDR3 is 15 amino acids. With 4 bases removed from V and 4 bases from J, the gap between germline ends came to 17 bases.

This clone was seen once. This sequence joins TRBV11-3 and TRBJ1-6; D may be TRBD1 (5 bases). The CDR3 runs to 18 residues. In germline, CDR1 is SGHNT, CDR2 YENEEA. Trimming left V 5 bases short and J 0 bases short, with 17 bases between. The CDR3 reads CASSTLPLGGSYNSPLHF. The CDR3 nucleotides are TGTGCCAGCAGCACCCTTCCCCTGGGGGGCTCCTATAATTCACCCCTCCACTTT.

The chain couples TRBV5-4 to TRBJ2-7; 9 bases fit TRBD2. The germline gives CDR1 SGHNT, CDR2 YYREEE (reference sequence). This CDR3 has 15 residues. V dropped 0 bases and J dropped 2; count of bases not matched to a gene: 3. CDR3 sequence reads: CASSLDGGGAYEQYF. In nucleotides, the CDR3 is TGTGCCAGCAGCTTGGATGGCGGGGGGGCCTACGAGCAGTACTTC.

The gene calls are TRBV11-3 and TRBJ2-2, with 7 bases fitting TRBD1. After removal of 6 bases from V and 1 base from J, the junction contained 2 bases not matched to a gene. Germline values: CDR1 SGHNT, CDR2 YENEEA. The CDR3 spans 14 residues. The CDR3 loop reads CASRRQGNTGELFF. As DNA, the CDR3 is TGTGCCAGCAGAAGACAGGGGAACACCGGGGAGCTGTTTTTT.

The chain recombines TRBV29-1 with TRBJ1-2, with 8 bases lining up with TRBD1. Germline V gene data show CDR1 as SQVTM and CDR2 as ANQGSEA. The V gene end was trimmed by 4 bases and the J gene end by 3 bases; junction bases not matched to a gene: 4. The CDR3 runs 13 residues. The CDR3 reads CSVADRDYYGYTF. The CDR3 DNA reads TGCAGCGTTGCGGACAGGGACTACTATGGCTACACCTTC.

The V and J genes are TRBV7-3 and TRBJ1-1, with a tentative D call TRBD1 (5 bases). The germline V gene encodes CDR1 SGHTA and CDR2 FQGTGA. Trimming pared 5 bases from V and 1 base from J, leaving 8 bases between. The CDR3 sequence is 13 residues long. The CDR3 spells CASSRTGNTEAFF. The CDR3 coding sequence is TGTGCCAGCAGCCGTACAGGGAACACTGAAGCTTTCTTT. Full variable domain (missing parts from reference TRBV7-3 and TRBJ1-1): GAGVSQTPSNKVTEKGKYVELRCDPISGHTALYWYRQSLGQGPEFLIYFQGTGAADDSGLPNDRFFAVRPEGSVSTLKIQRTERGDSAVYLCASSRTGNTEAFFGQGTRLTVV.

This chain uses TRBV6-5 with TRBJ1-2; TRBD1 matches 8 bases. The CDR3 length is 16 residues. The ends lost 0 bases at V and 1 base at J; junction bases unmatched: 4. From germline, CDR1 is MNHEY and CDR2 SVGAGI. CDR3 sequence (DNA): TGTGCCAGCAGTTACTCGCAGGGGGCAATTAACTATGGCTACACCTTC. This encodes CASSYSQGAINYGYTF.

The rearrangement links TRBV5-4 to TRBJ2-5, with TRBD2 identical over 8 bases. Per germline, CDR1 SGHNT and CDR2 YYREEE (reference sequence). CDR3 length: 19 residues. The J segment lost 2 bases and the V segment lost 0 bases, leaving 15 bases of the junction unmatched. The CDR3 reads CASSLGPKRGLKSQETQYF. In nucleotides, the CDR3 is TGTGCCAGCAGCTTGGGTCCCAAGCGGGGGCTTAAATCACAAGAGACCCAGTACTTC.

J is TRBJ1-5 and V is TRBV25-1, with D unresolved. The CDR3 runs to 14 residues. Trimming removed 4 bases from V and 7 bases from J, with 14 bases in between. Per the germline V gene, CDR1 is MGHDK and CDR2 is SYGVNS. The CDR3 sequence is CASSGGWGTQPQHF. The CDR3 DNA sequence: TGTGCCAGCAGTGGAGGGTGGGGAACGCAGCCCCAGCATTTT. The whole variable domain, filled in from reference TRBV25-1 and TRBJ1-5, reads EADIYQTPRYLVIGTGKKITLECSQTMGHDKMYWYQQDPGMELHLIHYSYGVNSTEKGDLSSESTVSRIRTEHFPLTLESARPSHTSQYLCASSGGWGTQPQHFGDGTRLSIL.